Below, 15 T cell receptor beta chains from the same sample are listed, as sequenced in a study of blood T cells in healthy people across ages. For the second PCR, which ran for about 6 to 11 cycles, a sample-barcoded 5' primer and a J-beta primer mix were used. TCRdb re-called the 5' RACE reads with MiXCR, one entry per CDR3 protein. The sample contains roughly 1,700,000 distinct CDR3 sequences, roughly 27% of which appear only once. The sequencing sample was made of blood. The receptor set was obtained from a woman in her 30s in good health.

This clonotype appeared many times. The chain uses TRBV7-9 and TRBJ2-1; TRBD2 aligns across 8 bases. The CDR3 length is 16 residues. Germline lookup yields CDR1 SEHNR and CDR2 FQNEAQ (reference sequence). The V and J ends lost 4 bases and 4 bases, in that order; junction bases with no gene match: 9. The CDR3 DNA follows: TGTGCCAGCAGCTCCCCCGGGGGGGATGGTTACAATGAGCAGTTCTTC. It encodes CASSSPGGDGYNEQFF.

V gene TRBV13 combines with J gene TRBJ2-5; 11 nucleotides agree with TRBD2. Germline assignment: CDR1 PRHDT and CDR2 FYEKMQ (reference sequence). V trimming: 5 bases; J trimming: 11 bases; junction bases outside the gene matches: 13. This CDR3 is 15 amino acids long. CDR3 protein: CASSPKTSGVSEQYF. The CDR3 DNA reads TGTGCCAGCAGCCCCAAGACTAGCGGGGTATCTGAGCAGTACTTC.

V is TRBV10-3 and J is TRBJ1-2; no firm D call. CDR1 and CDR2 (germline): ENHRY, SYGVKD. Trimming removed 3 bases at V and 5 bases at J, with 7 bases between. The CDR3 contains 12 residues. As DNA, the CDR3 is TGTGCCATCAGTGAAAGGGAGTATGGCTACACCTTC. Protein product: CAISEREYGYTF.

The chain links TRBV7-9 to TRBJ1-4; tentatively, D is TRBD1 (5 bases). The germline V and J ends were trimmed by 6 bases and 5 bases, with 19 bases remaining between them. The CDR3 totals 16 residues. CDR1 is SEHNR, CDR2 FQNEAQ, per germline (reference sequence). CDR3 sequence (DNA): TGTGCCAGCAGTGGGGGGACCCCTAGAGGCAATGAAAAACTGTTTTTT. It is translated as CASSGGTPRGNEKLFF.

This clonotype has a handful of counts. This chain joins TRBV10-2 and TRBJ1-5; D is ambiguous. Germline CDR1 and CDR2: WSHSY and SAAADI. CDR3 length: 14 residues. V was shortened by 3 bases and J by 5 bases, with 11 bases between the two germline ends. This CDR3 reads CASSDPQRHQPQHF. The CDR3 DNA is TGCGCCAGCAGTGACCCTCAAAGGCATCAGCCCCAGCATTTT.

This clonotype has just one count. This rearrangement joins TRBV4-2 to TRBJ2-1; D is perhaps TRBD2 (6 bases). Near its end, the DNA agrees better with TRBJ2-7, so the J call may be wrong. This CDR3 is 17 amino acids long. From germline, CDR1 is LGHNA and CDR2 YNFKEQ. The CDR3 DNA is TGTGCCAGCAGCCAAAATAAGCGGGTTAGCTCCTACAATGAGCAGTACTTC. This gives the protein CASSQNKRVSSYNEQYF.

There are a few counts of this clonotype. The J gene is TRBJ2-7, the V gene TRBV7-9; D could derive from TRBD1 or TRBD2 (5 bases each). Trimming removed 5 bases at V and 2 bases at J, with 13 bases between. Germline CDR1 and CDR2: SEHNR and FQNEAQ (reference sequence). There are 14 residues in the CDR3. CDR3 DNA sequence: TGTGCCAGCAGCGCAACTCAGGGACCCTACGAGCAGTACTTC. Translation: CASSATQGPYEQYF.

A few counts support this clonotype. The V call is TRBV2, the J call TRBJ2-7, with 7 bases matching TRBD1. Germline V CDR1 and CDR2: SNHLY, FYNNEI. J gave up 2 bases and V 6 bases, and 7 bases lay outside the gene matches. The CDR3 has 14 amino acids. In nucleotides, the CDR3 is TGTGCCAGCAGGACGGACAGGTGGACCTACGAGCAGTACTTC. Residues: CASRTDRWTYEQYF.

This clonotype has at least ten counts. CDR3 coding DNA: TGTGCCAGCAGTTTCGTCCCAGATACGCAGTATTTT. This encodes CASSFVPDTQYF. The chain carries TRBV28 and TRBJ2-3; the D is unclear. The V gene's germline CDR1 is MDHEN and CDR2 SYDVKM. There are 12 residues in the CDR3. Trimming took 3 bases from V and 4 from J, leaving 5 bases between them.

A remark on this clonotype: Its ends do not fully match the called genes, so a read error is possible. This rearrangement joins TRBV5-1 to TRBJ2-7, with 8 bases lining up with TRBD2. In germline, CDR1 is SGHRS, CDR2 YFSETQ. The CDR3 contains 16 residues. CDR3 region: CANSLEGGGRTYEQYF. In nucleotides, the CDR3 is TGCGCCAACAGCTTGGAGGGAGGCGGGAGGACCTACGAGCAGTACTTC.

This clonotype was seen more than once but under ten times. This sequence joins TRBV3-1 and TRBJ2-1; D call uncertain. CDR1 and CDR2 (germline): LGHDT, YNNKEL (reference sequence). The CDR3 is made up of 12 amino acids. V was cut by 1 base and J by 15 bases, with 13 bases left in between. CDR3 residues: CASSQGWQKGFF. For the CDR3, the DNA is TGTGCCAGCAGCCAAGGGTGGCAAAAGGGGTTCTTC.

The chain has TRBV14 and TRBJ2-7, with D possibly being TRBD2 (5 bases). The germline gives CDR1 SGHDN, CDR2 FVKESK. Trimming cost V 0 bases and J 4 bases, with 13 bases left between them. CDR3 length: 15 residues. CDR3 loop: CASSQEADSWYEQYF. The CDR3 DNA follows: TGTGCCAGCAGCCAAGAAGCGGACTCCTGGTACGAGCAGTACTTC.

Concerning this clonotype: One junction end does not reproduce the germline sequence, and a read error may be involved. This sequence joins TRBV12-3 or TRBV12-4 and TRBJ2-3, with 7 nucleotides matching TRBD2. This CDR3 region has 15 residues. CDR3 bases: TGTGCCGGCAGAGCCCGGACTAGGGGCACAGATACGCAGTATTTT. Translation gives CAGRARTRGTDTQYF.

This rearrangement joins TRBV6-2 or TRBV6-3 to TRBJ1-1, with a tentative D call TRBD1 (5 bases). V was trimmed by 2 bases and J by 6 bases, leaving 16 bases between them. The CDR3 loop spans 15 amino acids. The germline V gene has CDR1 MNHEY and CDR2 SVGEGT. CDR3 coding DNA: TGTGCCAGCAGTTACGGTGGAGGGAGGGGTTCTGAAGCTTTCTTT. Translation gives CASSYGGGRGSEAFF.

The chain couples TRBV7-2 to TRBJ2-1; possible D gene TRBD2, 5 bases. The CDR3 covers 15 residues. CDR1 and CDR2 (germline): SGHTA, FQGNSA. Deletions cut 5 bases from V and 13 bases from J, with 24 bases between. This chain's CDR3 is CASSPNMEDQETQFF. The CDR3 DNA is TGTGCCAGCAGCCCAAATATGGAGGACCAAGAGACCCAGTTCTTC.